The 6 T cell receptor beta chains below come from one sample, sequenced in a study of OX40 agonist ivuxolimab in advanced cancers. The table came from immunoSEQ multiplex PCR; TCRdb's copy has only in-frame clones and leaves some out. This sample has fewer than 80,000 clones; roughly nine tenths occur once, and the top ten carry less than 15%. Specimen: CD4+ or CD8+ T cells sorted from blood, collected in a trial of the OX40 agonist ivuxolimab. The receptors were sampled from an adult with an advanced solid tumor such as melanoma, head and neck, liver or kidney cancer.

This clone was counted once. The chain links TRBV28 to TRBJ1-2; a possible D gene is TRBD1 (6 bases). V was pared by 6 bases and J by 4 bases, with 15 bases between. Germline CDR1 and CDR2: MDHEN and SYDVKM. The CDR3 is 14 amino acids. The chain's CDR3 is CASSPVGAGYGYTF. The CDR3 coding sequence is TGTGCCAGCAGCCCAGTGGGGGCGGGCTATGGCTACACCTTC.

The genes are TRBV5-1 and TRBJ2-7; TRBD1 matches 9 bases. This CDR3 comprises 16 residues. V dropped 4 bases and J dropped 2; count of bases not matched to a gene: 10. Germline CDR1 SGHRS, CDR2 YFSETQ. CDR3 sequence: CASSPTSGDRAYEQYF. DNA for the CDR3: TGCGCCAGCAGCCCCACGTCGGGGGACAGGGCCTACGAGCAGTACTTC.

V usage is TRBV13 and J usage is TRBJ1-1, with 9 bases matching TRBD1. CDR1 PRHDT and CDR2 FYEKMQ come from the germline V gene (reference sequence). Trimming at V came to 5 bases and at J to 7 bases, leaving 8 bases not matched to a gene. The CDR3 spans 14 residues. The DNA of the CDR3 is TGTGCCAGCAGCCCCGGGACAGGGAGGGTTGAAGCTTTCTTT. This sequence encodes CASSPGTGRVEAFF.

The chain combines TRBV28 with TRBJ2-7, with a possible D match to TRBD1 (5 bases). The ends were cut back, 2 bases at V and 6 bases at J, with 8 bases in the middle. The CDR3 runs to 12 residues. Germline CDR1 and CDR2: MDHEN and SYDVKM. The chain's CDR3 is CASSLQGSEQYF. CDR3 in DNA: TGTGCCAGCAGTTTACAGGGATCCGAGCAGTACTTC.

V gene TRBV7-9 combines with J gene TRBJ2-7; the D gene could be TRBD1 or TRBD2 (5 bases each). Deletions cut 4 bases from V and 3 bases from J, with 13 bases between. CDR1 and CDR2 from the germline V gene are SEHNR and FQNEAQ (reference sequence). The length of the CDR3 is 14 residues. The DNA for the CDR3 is TGTGCCAGCAGCTCCGGGACGGAAGTCTACGAGCAGTACTTC. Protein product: CASSSGTEVYEQYF. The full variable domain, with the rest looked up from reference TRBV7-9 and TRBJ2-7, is DTGVSQNPRHKITKRGQNVTFRCDPISEHNRLYWYRQTLGQGPEFLTYFQNEAQLEKSRLLSDRFSAERPKGSFSTLEIQRTEQGDSAMYLCASSSGTEVYEQYFGPGTRLTVT.

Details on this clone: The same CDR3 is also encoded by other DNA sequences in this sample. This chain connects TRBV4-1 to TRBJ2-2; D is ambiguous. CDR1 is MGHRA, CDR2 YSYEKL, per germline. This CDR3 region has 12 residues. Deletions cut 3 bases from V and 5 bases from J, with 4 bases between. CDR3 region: CASSQTTGELFF. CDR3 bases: TGCGCCAGCAGCCAGACTACCGGGGAGCTGTTTTTT.